The clone carrying this TCR beta chain was seen a handful of times. This entry comes from a study of human T cells and chemical hapten exposure. Across the whole study: Slight differences in pooled library volume were the main source of varying TCR yields across samples.

The sample's time point: patch test 1, 2 weeks after DPC sensitization. The treatment was: therapeutic diphenylcyclopropenone sensitization with weekly scalp DPC. Each CDR3 protein gets one entry after TCRdb re-called the RACE reads with MiXCR. The sample lists around 100,000 distinct CDR3 sequences; about 11% were seen once. The CDR3 runs to 14 residues. Trimming stripped 5 bases from V and 4 bases from J, with 11 bases between. Germline V gene data show CDR1 as SEHNR and CDR2 as FQNEAQ (reference sequence). J is TRBJ2-2 and V is TRBV7-9; the D gene is possibly TRBD1 (6 bases). This TCR derives from a woman aged 40 to 49 with alopecia areata. Some clones in this sample may be carry-over from other donors' samples. Sequenced material: whole blood, taken in connection with sensitization to the hapten diphenylcyclopropenone (DPC). The CDR3 region has the DNA TGTGCCAGCAGCGCCACAGGGCCCACCGGGGAGCTGTTTTTT. Residues: CASSATGPTGELFF.